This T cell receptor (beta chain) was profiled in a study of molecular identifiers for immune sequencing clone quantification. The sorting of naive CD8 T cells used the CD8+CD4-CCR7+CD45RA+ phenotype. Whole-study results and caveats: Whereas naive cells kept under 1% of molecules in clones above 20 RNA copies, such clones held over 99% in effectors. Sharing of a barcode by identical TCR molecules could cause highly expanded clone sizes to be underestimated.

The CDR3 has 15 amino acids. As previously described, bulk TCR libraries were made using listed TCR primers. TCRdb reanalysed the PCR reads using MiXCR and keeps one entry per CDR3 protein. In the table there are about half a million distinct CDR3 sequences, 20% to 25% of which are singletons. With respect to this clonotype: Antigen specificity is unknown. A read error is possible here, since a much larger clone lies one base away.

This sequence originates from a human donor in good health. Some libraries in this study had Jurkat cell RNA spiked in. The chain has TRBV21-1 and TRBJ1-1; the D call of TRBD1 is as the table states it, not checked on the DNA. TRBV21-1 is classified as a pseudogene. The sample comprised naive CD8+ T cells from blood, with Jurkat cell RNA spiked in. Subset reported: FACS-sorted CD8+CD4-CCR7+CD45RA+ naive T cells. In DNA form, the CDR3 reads TGTGCCAGCACCCCTCGTGGGGGGCTGAACACTGAAGCTTTCTTT. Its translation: CASTPRGGLNTEAFF.